Included here is one T cell receptor (beta chain) sequence, with context. Its antigen is undetermined. Germline CDR1 and CDR2: SGHRS and YFSETQ. The V end lost 0 bases, the J end lost 0 bases, and 17 bases lay between the germline ends. This CDR3 is built from 18 residues. This record comes from a study of T cell repertoires in ileal Crohn's disease. Study-level findings and limits: Compared with CD4 T cells, sorted CD8 cells carried more expanded clones. Every patient over 26.8% clonality showed endoscopic recurrence. The median delay to postoperative endoscopy was approximately 6.4 months.

Specified time point: neoterminal ileum biopsy at postoperative endoscopy, about 6 months after surgery. Generated by immunoSEQ multiplex PCR, the TCRdb table keeps only in-frame clones and is missing some. The table includes more than 50,000 clones, about 88% detected once. The J gene is TRBJ2-3, the V gene TRBV5-1; the D gene is possibly TRBD2 (5 bases). This receptor was obtained from an adult with Crohn's disease. Sequenced sample: ileal tissue. The CDR3 spells CASSLERQQRTSTDTQYF. The CDR3 DNA reads as TGCGCCAGCAGCTTGGAGCGGCAGCAGCGGACTAGCACAGATACGCAGTATTTT.